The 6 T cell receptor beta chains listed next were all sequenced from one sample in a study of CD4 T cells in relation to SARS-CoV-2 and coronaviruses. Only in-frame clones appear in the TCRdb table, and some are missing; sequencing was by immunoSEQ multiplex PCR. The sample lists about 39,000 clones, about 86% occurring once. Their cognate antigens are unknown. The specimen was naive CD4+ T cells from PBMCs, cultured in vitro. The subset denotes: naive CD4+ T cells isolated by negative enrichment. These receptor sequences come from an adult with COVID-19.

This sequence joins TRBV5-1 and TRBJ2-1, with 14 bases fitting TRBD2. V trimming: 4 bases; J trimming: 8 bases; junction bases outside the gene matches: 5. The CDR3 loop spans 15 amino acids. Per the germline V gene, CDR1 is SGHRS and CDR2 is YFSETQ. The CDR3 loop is CASSPGLAGGYEQFF. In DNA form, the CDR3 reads TGCGCCAGCAGCCCCGGACTAGCGGGAGGTTATGAGCAGTTCTTC. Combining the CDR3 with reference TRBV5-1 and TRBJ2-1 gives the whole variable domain KAGVTQTPRYLIKTRGQQVTLSCSPISGHRSVSWYQQTPGQGLQFLFEYFSETQRNKGNFPGRFSGRQFSNSRSEMNVSTLELGDSALYLCASSPGLAGGYEQFFGPGTRLTVL.

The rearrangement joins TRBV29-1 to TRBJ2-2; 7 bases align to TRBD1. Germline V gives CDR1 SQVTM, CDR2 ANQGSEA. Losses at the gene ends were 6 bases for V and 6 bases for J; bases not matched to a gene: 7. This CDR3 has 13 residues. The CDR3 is CSVGSTGSGELFF. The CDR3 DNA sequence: TGCAGCGTAGGGTCGACAGGGTCCGGGGAGCTGTTTTTT.

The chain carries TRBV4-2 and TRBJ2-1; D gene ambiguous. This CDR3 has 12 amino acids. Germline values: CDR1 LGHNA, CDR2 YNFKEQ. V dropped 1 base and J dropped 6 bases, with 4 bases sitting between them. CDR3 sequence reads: CASSQAGNEQFF. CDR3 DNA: TGTGCCAGCAGCCAAGCGGGCAATGAGCAGTTCTTC.

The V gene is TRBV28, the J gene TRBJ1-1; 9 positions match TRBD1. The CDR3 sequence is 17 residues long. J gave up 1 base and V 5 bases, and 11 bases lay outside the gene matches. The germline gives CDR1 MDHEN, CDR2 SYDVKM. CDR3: CASSPSAGTGPNTEAFF. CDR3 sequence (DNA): TGTGCCAGCAGTCCCTCAGCAGGGACAGGGCCGAACACTGAAGCTTTCTTT. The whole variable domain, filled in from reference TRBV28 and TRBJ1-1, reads DVKVTQSSRYLVKRTGEKVFLECVQDMDHENMFWYRQDPGLGLRLIYFSYDVKMKEKGDIPEGYSVSREKKERFSLILESASTNQTSMYLCASSPSAGTGPNTEAFFGQGTRLTVV.

The CDR3 sequence: CASSLRAGWNYGYTF. As DNA, the CDR3 is TGCGCCAGCAGCTTGAGGGCCGGGTGGAACTATGGCTACACCTTC. This chain uses TRBV5-1 with TRBJ1-2, with D unresolved. From germline, CDR1 is SGHRS and CDR2 YFSETQ. V was clipped by 1 base and J by 2 bases, with 12 bases between them. CDR3 length: 15 amino acids.

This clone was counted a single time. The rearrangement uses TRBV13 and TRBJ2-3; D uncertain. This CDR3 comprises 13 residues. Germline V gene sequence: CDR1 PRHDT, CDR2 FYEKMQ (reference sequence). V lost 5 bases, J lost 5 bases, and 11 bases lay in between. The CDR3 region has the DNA TGTGCCAGCAGCCTCAGACAAGAAGATACGCAGTATTTT. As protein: CASSLRQEDTQYF.